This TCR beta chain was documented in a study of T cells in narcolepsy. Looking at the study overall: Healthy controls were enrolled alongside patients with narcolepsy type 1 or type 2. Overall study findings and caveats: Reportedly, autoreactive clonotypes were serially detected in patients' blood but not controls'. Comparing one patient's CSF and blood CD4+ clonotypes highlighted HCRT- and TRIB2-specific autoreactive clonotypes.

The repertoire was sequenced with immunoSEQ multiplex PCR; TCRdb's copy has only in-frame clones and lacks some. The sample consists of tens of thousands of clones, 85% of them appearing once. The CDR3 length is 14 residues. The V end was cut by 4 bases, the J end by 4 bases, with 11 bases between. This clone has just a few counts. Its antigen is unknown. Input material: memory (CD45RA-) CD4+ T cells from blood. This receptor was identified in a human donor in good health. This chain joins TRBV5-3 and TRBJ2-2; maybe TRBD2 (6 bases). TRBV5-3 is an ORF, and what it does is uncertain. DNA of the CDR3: TGTGCCAGAAGCGCGGTGGGGGGCACCGGGGAGCTGTTTTTT. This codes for CARSAVGGTGELFF.